This T cell receptor beta chain was recovered during a study of T cells in Graves' hyperthyroidism and ophthalmopathy. Findings and limits, study-wide: Ophthalmopathy onset followed model prediction by a median approximately 5.9 months.

Amplification targeted TCR beta CDR3 regions from RNA transcripts. HTBI primers drove first-round RT-PCR of the TCR CDR3. TCRdb independently ran MiXCR on the multiplex PCR reads; one entry per CDR3 protein. The sample holds about 840,000 distinct CDR3 sequences, over 35% seen once. V dropped 0 bases and J dropped 0 bases, with 11 bases sitting between them. This CDR3 contains 16 residues. Germline CDR1 and CDR2: SQVTM and ANQGSEA. Absent ophthalmopathy progression within 18 months defined stable Graves' hyperthyroidism. A roughly 10 ml volume of fresh peripheral blood provided the PBMCs. Many counts were recorded for this clonotype. The antigen remains undetermined.

This receptor was identified in a man aged 18 to 30 with Graves' hyperthyroidism. The sequenced sample was blood. V usage is TRBV29-1 and J usage is TRBJ2-2; TRBD1 might be the D (6 bases). The CDR3 region has the DNA TGCAGCGTTGAAGAGGCCGGGACATCGAACACCGGGGAGCTGTTTTTT. It codes for CSVEEAGTSNTGELFF.